The clone carrying this TCR beta chain was found a few times. What it binds is unknown. Amplification of the TCR beta CDR3 regions used RNA transcripts (as template). HTBI-primed RT-PCR formed the first round, and a multiplex PCR formed the second. In TCRdb, the multiplex PCR reads were re-called with MiXCR into one record per CDR3 protein. Of some 1.1 million distinct CDR3 sequences in the sample, around a third are singletons; the top ten hold approximately 12%. From germline, CDR1 is LNHDA and CDR2 SQIVND (reference sequence). CDR3 size: 11 residues. Trimming removed 9 bases at V and 8 bases at J, with 13 bases between. Clinical symptoms, serum thyroxine, TRAb, thyroid ultrasound and orbital computed tomography determined diagnosis. This record belongs to a study of Graves' ophthalmopathy and Graves' hyperthyroidism. Study summary: Hyperthyroidism is called stable when no ophthalmopathy develops within 18 months of follow-up.

Study-wide results and limits: Most expanded clonotypes in thyroid above 0.001 frequency also showed up in blood. The model's prediction of ophthalmopathy progression had just over 70% sensitivity and 72% to 85% specificity.

The sequencing sample was made of peripheral blood or thyroid tissue (not recorded which). The genes are TRBV19 and TRBJ1-1; perhaps TRBD1 as D (5 bases). This sequence was found in an adult man with Graves' hyperthyroidism. The CDR3 sequence is CASYRSGEAFF. The CDR3 nucleotides are TGTGCCAGCTACAGGAGCGGCGAAGCTTTCTTT.